These T cell receptor beta chains were read from a single sample in a study of response to subunit inactivated influenza vaccine. TCRdb reprocessed the RT-PCR reads via MiXCR and lists one record per CDR3 protein. The sample shows fewer than 650,000 distinct CDR3 sequences, over 10% of them seen only once. The material was PBMCs from blood, obtained roughly 47 days after vaccination. Receptor source: a man over 45 who received an inactivated influenza vaccine. The CDR3 runs from the conserved cysteine through the conserved F or W. A D gene is named only where the DNA matches it firmly. Size values are once, few and many counts, or a class for expanded clones, and some rows have none.

j_gene | d_gene | v_gene | abundance | CDR3aa | CDR3nt
TRBJ2-1 | . | TRBV30 | few | CAWSHDPVGEQFF | TGTGCCTGGAGTCACGACCCGGTCGGTGAGCAGTTCTTC
TRBJ2-4 | TRBD2 | TRBV20-1 | . | CSAIPGTSVDKNIQYF | TGCAGTGCTATCCCGGGGACTAGCGTAGACAAAAACATTCAGTACTTC
TRBJ2-1 | . | TRBV2 | few | CASSPPLGGNEQFF | TGTGCCAGCAGCCCACCACTAGGTGGGAATGAGCAGTTCTTC
TRBJ2-3 | . | TRBV4-3 | many | CASSQDGDADTQYF | TGCGCCAGCAGCCAAGATGGGGACGCAGATACGCAGTATTTT
TRBJ1-1 | TRBD1 | TRBV6-5 | . | CASSSMRQGSTGGTEAFF | TGTGCCAGCAGTTCTATGCGACAGGGTAGTACCGGTGGCACTGAAGCTTTCTTT
TRBJ2-1 | . | TRBV25-1 | . | CASRRAGGEQFF | TGTGCCAGCAGACGGGCGGGTGGTGAGCAGTTCTTC
TRBJ1-1 | . | TRBV20-1 | . | CSASSGVTEAFF | TGCAGTGCTAGCTCAGGGGTGACTGAAGCTTTCTTT
TRBJ1-6 | . | TRBV12-3/TRBV12-4 | many | CASSRWTSPLHF | TGTGCCAGCAGCCGATGGACCTCACCCCTCCACTTT
TRBJ1-4 | . | TRBV11-2 | . | CAATGGNHNEKLFF | TGTGCCGCGACCGGGGGGAATCATAATGAAAAACTGTTTTTT
TRBJ2-3 | TRBD1 | TRBV7-9 | . | CASSLASGGWTQYF | TGTGCCAGCAGCTTAGCGTCAGGGGGCTGGACGCAGTATTTT
TRBJ2-2 | . | TRBV12-3/TRBV12-4 | . | CASLLGYGGGELFF | TGTGCCAGCCTTTTAGGTTACGGGGGCGGGGAGCTGTTTTTT
TRBJ2-1 | . | TRBV10-3 | many | CAISESWAASSYNEQFF | TGTGCCATCAGTGAGTCTTGGGCAGCTAGCTCCTACAATGAGCAGTTCTTC
TRBJ1-5 | TRBD1 | TRBV12-3/TRBV12-4 | few | CASRFTGTGTPQPQHF | TGTGCCAGCAGATTTACCGGGACAGGGACGCCTCAGCCCCAGCATTTT
TRBJ2-7 | TRBD1 | TRBV5-1 | few | CASSTGDSRSSYEQYF | TGCGCCAGCAGCACAGGGGACAGCCGGAGCTCCTACGAGCAGTACTTC
TRBJ2-3 | . | TRBV12-5 | . | CASGLGTSTDTQYF | TGTGCTAGTGGTTTGGGGACAAGCACAGATACGCAGTATTTT
TRBJ2-3 | TRBD1 | TRBV24-1 | many | CATKRQGADTQYF | TGTGCCACCAAGCGACAGGGGGCAGATACGCAGTATTTT
TRBJ1-4 | TRBD1 | TRBV5-1 | many | CASSLQGAFNEKLFF | TGCGCCAGCAGCTTGCAGGGGGCGTTTAATGAAAAACTGTTTTTT
TRBJ2-1 | . | TRBV10-2 | many | CASSESNANEQFF | TGCGCCAGCAGTGAGTCTAACGCCAATGAGCAGTTCTTC
TRBJ2-1 | TRBD2 | TRBV7-4 | few | CASSLGTSRSNEQFF | TGTGCCAGCAGCCTAGGGACTAGTCGGTCCAATGAGCAGTTCTTC
TRBJ1-2 | . | TRBV25-1 | . | CASSEYDPLLYGYTF | TGTGCCAGCAGTGAATATGACCCCCTCCTCTATGGCTACACCTTC
TRBJ2-7 | . | TRBV4-1 | . | CASSQDGTPTDEQYF | TGCGCCAGCAGCCAAGACGGGACCCCCACCGACGAGCAGTACTTC
TRBJ2-5 | TRBD2 | TRBV6-1 | few | CASSRTSGGSETQYF | TGTGCCAGCAGCCGGACTAGCGGGGGGTCGGAGACCCAGTACTTC
TRBJ2-2 | . | TRBV29-1 | . | CSVEGGARTGELFF | TGCAGCGTTGAGGGGGGGGCTCGGACCGGGGAGCTGTTTTTT
TRBJ2-7 | . | TRBV20-1 | many | CSARDQGSGYEQYF | TGCAGTGCTAGAGATCAAGGGTCAGGGTACGAGCAGTACTTC
TRBJ2-5 | TRBD1 | TRBV29-1 | many | CSVGTGQGLGETQYF | TGCAGCGTTGGAACCGGACAGGGTCTGGGAGAGACCCAGTACTTC
TRBJ1-4 | . | TRBV4-2 | many | CASSQDHKASREKLFF | TGTGCCAGCAGCCAAGATCATAAGGCTTCTCGGGAAAAACTGTTTTTT
TRBJ2-1 | TRBD2 | TRBV10-3 | . | CAISDVGLARERGNEQFF | TGTGCCATCAGTGACGTAGGACTAGCGAGGGAAAGAGGGAATGAGCAGTTCTTC
TRBJ1-6 | TRBD1 | TRBV20-1 | many | CSANQGGPNSPLHF | TGCAGTGCTAACCAGGGGGGACCTAATTCACCCCTCCACTTT
TRBJ1-2 | . | TRBV20-1 | few | CSAEDRWTYGYTF | TGCAGTGCCGAGGACCGCTGGACCTATGGCTACACCTTC
TRBJ1-5 | . | TRBV15 | . | CATSRDVYTDQPQHF | TGTGCCACCAGCAGAGACGTTTATACTGATCAGCCCCAGCATTTT
TRBJ2-1 | . | TRBV20-1 | few | CSARQGSPGYNEQFF | TGCAGTGCTAGACAGGGTTCCCCGGGGTACAATGAGCAGTTCTTC
TRBJ1-1 | . | TRBV20-1 | many | CSASFGGAGTEAFF | TGCAGTGCTAGTTTCGGGGGGGCCGGCACTGAAGCTTTCTTT
TRBJ2-7 | TRBD1 | TRBV9 | . | CASSVAGDRTDEQYF | TGTGCCAGCAGCGTAGCTGGGGACAGGACGGACGAGCAGTACTTC
TRBJ2-3 | . | TRBV11-3 | few | CASSFDSTDTQYF | TGTGCCAGCAGCTTCGACAGCACAGATACGCAGTATTTT
TRBJ2-7 | . | TRBV6-5 | . | CASSYEVSSYEQYF | TGTGCCAGCAGTTACGAGGTCAGCTCCTACGAGCAGTACTTC
TRBJ2-1 | . | TRBV20-1 | many | CSAPSGMGYNEQFF | TGCAGTGCCCCTTCCGGGATGGGGTACAATGAGCAGTTCTTC
TRBJ2-3 | . | TRBV7-8 | . | CASSLNQDYQTQYF | TGTGCCAGCAGCTTGAACCAGGACTACCAGACGCAGTATTTT
TRBJ1-6 | . | TRBV25-1 | few | CASSAQGTSYNSPLHF | TGTGCCAGCAGTGCTCAGGGGACCTCCTATAATTCACCCCTCCACTTT
TRBJ2-7 | . | TRBV3-1 | . | CASSQDGKGFYEQYF | TGTGCCAGCAGCCAAGATGGTAAGGGATTCTACGAGCAGTACTTC
TRBJ2-7 | TRBD1 | TRBV25-1 | . | CASRGQDYEQYF | TGTGCCAGCAGAGGACAGGACTACGAGCAGTACTTC
TRBJ2-7 | . | TRBV28 | few | CASSTARYEQYF | TGTGCCAGCAGCACCGCTCGATACGAGCAGTACTTC
TRBJ2-1 | . | TRBV7-8 | few | CASSPTREQFF | TGTGCCAGCAGCCCGACTCGTGAGCAGTTCTTC